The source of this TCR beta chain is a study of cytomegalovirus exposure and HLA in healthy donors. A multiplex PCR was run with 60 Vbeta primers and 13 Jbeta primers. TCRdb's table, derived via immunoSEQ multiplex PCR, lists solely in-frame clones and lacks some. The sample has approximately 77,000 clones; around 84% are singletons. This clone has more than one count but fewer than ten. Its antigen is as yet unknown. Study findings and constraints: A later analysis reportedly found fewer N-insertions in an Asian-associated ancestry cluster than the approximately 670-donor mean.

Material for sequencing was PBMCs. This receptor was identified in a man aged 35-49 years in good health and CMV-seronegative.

CDR3 in amino acids: CASSGAANEKLFF. The CDR3 DNA sequence: TGTGCCAGCAGTGGGGCGGCTAATGAAAAACTGTTTTTT. The chain links TRBV7-8 to TRBJ1-4, with D perhaps TRBD1 (5 bases). The germline V gene has CDR1 SGHVS and CDR2 FQNEAQ. The CDR3 runs 13 residues. The V gene lost 6 bases and the J gene lost 3 bases, with 8 bases spanning the gap.